This T cell receptor beta chain was sequenced during a study of T cell responses to AZD1222 COVID-19 vaccine. Assay used: immunoSEQ multiplex PCR; TCRdb lists only in-frame clones, some missing. The sample holds about 100,000 clones; roughly 86% are singletons and the top ten take around 3.8%. Germline CDR1 and CDR2: SGHRS and YFSETQ. The CDR3 is 13 residues long. With 1 base removed from V and 4 bases from J, the gap between germline ends came to 8 bases. Study observations and caveats: Sampled repertoires all dated from after the peak T cell response. Rises in breadth and depth of Spike-specific TCRs came after two AZD1222 doses. Donors in the cohort were predominantly white British and more often female, and clonal diversity was possibly underestimated.

This clone was seen a handful of times. The antigen remains unidentified. This sample includes further DNA sequences coding for the same CDR3. The TCR was taken from an adult in good health. The V gene is TRBV5-1, the J gene TRBJ1-1, with no clear D. The specimen comprised peripheral blood, sampled on day 0 of MenACWY control vaccination. The CDR3 spells CASSLRGGTEAFF. As DNA, the CDR3 is TGCGCCAGCAGCTTGCGGGGTGGCACTGAAGCTTTCTTT. Using reference TRBV5-1 and TRBJ1-1 for the parts outside the CDR3, the full variable domain is KAGVTQTPRYLIKTRGQQVTLSCSPISGHRSVSWYQQTPGQGLQFLFEYFSETQRNKGNFPGRFSGRQFSNSRSEMNVSTLELGDSALYLCASSLRGGTEAFFGQGTRLTVV.